The source of this TCR beta chain is a study of T cell responses to AZD1222 COVID-19 vaccine. The V gene's germline CDR1 is LNHDA and CDR2 SQIVND (reference sequence). This CDR3 has 18 amino acids. Trimming at V came to 1 base and at J to 2 bases, leaving 13 bases not matched to a gene. Repertoires were generated with immunoSEQ multiplex PCR, while TCRdb's copy carries only in-frame clones and drops some. The sample lists around 100,000 clones; 80% to 90% were seen once. This clone occurred once. Its antigen is still unknown. Findings and limits, study-wide: None of the repertoires were sampled until the peak T cell response had passed. Donors in the cohort were predominantly white British and more often female, and clonal diversity was possibly underestimated.

The sequence was collected from an adult in good health. Material: peripheral blood, obtained on day 0 of MenACWY control vaccination. The rearrangement links TRBV19 to TRBJ1-2; 7 nucleotides match TRBD1. The CDR3 is CASSIVQTRGGKNYGYTF. For the CDR3, the DNA is TGTGCCAGTAGTATAGTACAAACACGAGGGGGCAAGAACTATGGCTACACCTTC.